This TCR beta chain was sequenced for a study of blood T cell repertoires in COVID-19. Study-level information: Both acute and convalescent COVID-19 samples were obtained from the United States, Italy and Spain.

This CDR3 contains 14 residues. Germline CDR1 SGDLS, CDR2 YYNGEE. V lost 0 bases and J lost 4, with 7 bases in between. As handled by the study authors: Reference gene primer amplification gave estimated nucleated cell counts. Using immunoSEQ multiplex PCR, the repertoire was profiled, and TCRdb retains in-frame clones only, with some absent. From that table come the V and J calls and clone size; the DNA was used to work out D and trimming. Of some 350,000 clones detected, about 89% appear once; the ten largest clones hold around 3%. The sequence came from a woman aged 25 to 39 with COVID-19, enrolled during active disease. The sequenced material came from peripheral blood. The J gene is TRBJ2-2, the V gene TRBV9, with D unresolved. This CDR3 is CASSVGWSTGELFF. CDR3 nucleotide sequence: TGTGCCAGCAGCGTAGGGTGGAGCACCGGGGAGCTGTTTTTT.